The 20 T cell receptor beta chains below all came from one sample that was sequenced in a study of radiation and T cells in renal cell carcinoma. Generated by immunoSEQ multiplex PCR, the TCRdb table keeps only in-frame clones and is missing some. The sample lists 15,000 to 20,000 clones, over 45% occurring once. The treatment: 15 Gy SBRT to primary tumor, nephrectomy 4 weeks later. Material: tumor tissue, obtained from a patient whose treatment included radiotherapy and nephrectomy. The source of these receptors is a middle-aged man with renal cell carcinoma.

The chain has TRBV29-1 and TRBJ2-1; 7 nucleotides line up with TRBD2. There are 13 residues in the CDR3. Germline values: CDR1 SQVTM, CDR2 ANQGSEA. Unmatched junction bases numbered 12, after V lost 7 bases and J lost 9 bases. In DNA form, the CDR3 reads TGCAGCGCTGTTCAGCGGGAAGGAATTGAGCAGTTCTTC. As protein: CSAVQREGIEQFF.

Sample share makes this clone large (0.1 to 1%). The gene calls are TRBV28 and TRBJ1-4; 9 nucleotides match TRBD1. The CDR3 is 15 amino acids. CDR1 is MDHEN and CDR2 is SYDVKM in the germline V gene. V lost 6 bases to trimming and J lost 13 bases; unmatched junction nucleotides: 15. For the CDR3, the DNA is TGTGCCAGCAGCCTAACCGGGACAGGGTCCTCCGGACTGTTTTTT. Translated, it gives CASSLTGTGSSGLFF.

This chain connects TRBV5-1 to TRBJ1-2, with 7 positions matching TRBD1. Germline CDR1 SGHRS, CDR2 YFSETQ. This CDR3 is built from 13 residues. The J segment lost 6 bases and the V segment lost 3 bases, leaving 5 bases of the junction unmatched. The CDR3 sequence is CASSYSTGDGYTF. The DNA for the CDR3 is TGCGCCAGCAGCTACTCAACAGGGGATGGCTACACCTTC.

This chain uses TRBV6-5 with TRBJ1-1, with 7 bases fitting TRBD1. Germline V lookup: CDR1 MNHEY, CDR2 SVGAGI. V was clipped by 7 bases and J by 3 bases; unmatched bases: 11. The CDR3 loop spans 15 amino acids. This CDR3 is CASKRDSNRHTEAFF. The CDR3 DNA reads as TGTGCCAGCAAAAGGGACAGCAATAGGCACACTGAAGCTTTCTTT.

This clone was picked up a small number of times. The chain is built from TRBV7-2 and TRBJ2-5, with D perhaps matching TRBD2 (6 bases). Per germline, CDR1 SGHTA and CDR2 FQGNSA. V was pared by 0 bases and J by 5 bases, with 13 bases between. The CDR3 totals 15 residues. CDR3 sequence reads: CASSLAGLETETQYF. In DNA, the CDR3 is TGTGCCAGCAGCTTAGCGGGACTCGAGACGGAGACCCAGTACTTC.

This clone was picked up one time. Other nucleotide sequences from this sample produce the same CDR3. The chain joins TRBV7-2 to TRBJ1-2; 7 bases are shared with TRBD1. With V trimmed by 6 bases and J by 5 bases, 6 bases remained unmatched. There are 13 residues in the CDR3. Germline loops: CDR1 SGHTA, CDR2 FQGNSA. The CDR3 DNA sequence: TGTGCCAGCAGTTCGGACAGGCGTTATGGCTACACCTTC. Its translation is CASSSDRRYGYTF.

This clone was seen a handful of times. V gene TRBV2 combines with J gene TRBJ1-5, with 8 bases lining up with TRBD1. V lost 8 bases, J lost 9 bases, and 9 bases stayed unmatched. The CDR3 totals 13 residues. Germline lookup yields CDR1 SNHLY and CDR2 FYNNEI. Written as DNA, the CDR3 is TGTGCCAGCTCGGGGACAGGTCCCGGGCCCCAGCATTTT. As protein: CASSGTGPGPQHF.

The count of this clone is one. CDR3 protein: CATSRPNYEQYF. CDR3 in DNA: TGTGCCACCAGCAGACCCAACTACGAGCAGTACTTC. The chain joins TRBV15 to TRBJ2-7, with D uncertain. The CDR3 has 12 amino acids. V lost 2 bases and J lost 3, with 5 bases in between. In germline, CDR1 is LNHNV, CDR2 YYDKDF (reference sequence).

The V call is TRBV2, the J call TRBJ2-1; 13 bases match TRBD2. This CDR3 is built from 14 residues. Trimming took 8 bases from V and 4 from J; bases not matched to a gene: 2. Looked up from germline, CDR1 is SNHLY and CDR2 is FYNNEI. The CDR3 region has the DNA TGTGCCAGCGAACTAGCGGGAGGGTACAATGAGCAGTTCTTC. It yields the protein CASELAGGYNEQFF.

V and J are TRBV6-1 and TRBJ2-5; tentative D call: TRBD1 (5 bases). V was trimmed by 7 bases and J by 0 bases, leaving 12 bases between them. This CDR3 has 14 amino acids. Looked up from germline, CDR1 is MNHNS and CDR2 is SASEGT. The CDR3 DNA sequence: TGTGCCAGCAAAGGAAAGGGGTACCAAGAGACCCAGTACTTC. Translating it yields CASKGKGYQETQYF.

The CDR3 region is CASNDRTYEQYF. CDR3 coding DNA: TGTGCCAGCAACGACAGGACCTACGAGCAGTACTTC. The chain employs TRBV10-3 and TRBJ2-7; tentative D call: TRBD1 (6 bases). Trimming took off 10 bases at V and 2 bases at J, with 12 bases between the two ends. The CDR3 covers 12 residues. Per the germline V gene, CDR1 is ENHRY and CDR2 is SYGVKD.

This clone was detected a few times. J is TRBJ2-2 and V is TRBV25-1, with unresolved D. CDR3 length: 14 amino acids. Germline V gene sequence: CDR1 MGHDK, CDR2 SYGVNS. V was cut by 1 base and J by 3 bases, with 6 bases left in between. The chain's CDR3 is CASSESGYTGELFF. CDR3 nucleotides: TGTGCCAGCAGTGAATCTGGATACACCGGGGAGCTGTTTTTT.

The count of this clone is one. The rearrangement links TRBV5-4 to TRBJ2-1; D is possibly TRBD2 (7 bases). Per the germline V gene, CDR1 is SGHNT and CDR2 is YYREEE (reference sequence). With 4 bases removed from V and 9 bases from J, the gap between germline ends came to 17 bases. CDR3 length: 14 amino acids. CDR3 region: CASSRGASLGEQFF. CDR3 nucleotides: TGTGCCAGCAGCCGGGGGGCGAGTCTAGGTGAGCAGTTCTTC.

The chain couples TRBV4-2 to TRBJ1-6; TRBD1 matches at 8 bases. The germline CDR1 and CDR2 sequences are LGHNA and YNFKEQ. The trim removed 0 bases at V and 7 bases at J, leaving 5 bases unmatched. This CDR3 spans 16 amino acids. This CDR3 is CASSQDLGTGNSPLHF. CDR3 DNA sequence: TGTGCCAGCAGCCAAGATCTCGGGACAGGCAATTCACCCCTCCACTTT.

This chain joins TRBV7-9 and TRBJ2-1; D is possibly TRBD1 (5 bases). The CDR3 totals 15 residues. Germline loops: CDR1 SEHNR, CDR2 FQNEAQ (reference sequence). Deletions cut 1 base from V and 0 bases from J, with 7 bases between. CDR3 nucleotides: TGTGCCAGCAGCTTAGTACAGGACTCCTACAATGAGCAGTTCTTC. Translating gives CASSLVQDSYNEQFF.

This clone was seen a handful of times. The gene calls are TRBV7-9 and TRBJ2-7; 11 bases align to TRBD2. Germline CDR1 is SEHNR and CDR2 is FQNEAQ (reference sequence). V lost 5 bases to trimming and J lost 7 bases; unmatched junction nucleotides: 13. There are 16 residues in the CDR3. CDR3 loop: CASSASLAGETCEQYF. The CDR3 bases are TGTGCCAGCAGCGCCTCACTAGCGGGGGAGACTTGTGAGCAGTACTTC. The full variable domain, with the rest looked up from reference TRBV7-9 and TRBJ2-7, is DTGVSQNPRHKITKRGQNVTFRCDPISEHNRLYWYRQTLGQGPEFLTYFQNEAQLEKSRLLSDRFSAERPKGSFSTLEIQRTEQGDSAMYLCASSASLAGETCEQYFGPGTRLTVT.

CDR3 region: CASSTQGISTDTQYF. CDR3 DNA sequence: TGTGCCAGCAGCACCCAAGGGATTAGCACAGATACGCAGTATTTT. The chain employs TRBV7-2 and TRBJ2-3; no clear D. CDR3 length equals 15 residues. Germline lookup yields CDR1 SGHTA and CDR2 FQGNSA. V dropped 5 bases and J dropped 0 bases, with 12 bases sitting between them.

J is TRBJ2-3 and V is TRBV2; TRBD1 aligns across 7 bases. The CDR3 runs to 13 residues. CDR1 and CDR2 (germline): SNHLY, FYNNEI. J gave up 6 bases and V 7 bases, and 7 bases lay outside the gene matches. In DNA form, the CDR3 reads TGTGCCAGCAATCCTTCCAGGGGGGATACGCAGTATTTT. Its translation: CASNPSRGDTQYF.

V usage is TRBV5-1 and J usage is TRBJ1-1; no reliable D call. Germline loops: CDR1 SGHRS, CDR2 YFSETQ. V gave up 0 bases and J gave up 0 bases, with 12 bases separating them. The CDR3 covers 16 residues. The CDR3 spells CASSLGWLSMNTEAFF. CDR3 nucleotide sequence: TGCGCCAGCAGCTTGGGGTGGCTGTCGATGAACACTGAAGCTTTCTTT.

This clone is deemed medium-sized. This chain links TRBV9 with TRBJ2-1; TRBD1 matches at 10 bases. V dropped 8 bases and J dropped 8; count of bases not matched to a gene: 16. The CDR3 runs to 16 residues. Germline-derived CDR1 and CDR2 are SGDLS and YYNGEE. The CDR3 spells CASNGGDRGREDEQFF. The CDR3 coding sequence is TGTGCCAGTAACGGGGGCGACAGGGGGCGTGAAGATGAGCAGTTCTTC. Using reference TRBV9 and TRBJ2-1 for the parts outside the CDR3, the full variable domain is DSGVTQTPKHLITATGQRVTLRCSPRSGDLSVYWYQQSLDQGLQFLIQYYNGEERAKGNILERFSAQQFPDLHSELNLSSLELGDSALYFCASNGGDRGREDEQFFGPGTRLTVL.